The 28 T cell receptor beta chains listed next were all sequenced from one sample in a study of blood T cell repertoires in COVID-19. Only in-frame clones appear in the TCRdb table, and some are missing; sequencing was by immunoSEQ multiplex PCR. The sample holds 260,000 or so clones, around 90% seen once. Material: peripheral blood. The origin of the receptors is a human donor in a cohort sampled during active COVID-19.

The CDR3, as DNA: TGTGCCAGCAGTGAATACTTAGTGGATACGCAGTATTTT. This gives the protein CASSEYLVDTQYF. The V call is TRBV2, the J call TRBJ2-3, with D unresolved. The germline gives CDR1 SNHLY, CDR2 FYNNEI. V lost 2 bases and J 6 bases, leaving 9 bases between the germline ends. CDR3 length: 13 amino acids.

This chain connects TRBV30 to TRBJ2-7; TRBD1 might be the D (5 bases). In germline, CDR1 is GTSNPN, CDR2 SVGIG (reference sequence). The CDR3 contains 11 residues. V lost 2 bases to trimming and J lost 7 bases, with 9 bases between them. The CDR3 nucleotides are TGTGCCTGGAGTTATCGGACAGAGCAGTACTTC. Translating gives CAWSYRTEQYF.

In DNA, the CDR3 is TGCGCCAGCAGCTTCCAGACAGGACAAGACACTGAAGCTTTCTTT. Translating gives CASSFQTGQDTEAFF. This chain joins TRBV5-1 and TRBJ1-1; the D gene is possibly TRBD1 (6 bases). Germline V gene data show CDR1 as SGHRS and CDR2 as YFSETQ. Trimming took 2 bases from V and 3 from J, leaving 14 bases between them. This CDR3 is 15 amino acids long.

The chain is built from TRBV4-3 and TRBJ1-6; no reliable D call. The length of the CDR3 is 17 residues. Germline V gene lookup returns CDR1 LGHNA and CDR2 YSLEER. Between the trimmed V and J ends, which lost 4 bases and 3 bases, there was a span of 16 bases. CDR3 amino acids: CASSPNTQRYYNSPLHF. The CDR3 bases are TGCGCCAGCAGCCCGAATACACAGAGATACTATAATTCACCCCTCCACTTT.

The V call is TRBV2, the J call TRBJ2-7; no clear D gene. The CDR3 is 11 amino acids. CDR1 SNHLY and CDR2 FYNNEI come from the germline V gene. Trimming left V 6 bases short and J 7 bases short, with 10 bases between. In nucleotides, the CDR3 is TGTGCCAGCAGACAGTCTGGTGAGCAGTACTTC. Translated, it gives CASRQSGEQYF.

This clone showed up just once. The chain links TRBV18 to TRBJ1-2; 9 nucleotides agree with TRBD1. V shed 3 bases, J shed 8 bases, and the junction held 7 bases outside the gene matches. This CDR3 spans 14 amino acids. Germline assignment: CDR1 KGHSH and CDR2 LQKENI. CDR3 residues: CASSPPTGGLGYTF. CDR3 nucleotide sequence: TGTGCCAGCTCACCGCCGACAGGGGGGCTGGGCTACACCTTC.

The V gene is TRBV6-1, the J gene TRBJ1-2, with D possibly being TRBD1 (5 bases). V was clipped by 2 bases and J by 3 bases, with 13 bases between them. Germline CDR1 reads MNHNS; CDR2 reads SASEGT. The CDR3 consists of 15 residues. The CDR3 loop is CASSESGDSHYGYTF. The CDR3, as DNA: TGTGCCAGCAGTGAATCGGGGGATTCCCACTATGGCTACACCTTC.

The chain joins TRBV28 to TRBJ1-1, with 9 bases lining up with TRBD1. Germline CDR1 reads MDHEN; CDR2 reads SYDVKM. J lost 5 bases, V lost 6 bases, and 7 bases had no gene match. The CDR3 is made up of 14 amino acids. CDR3: CASSLTGGVTEAFF. As DNA, the CDR3 is TGTGCCAGCAGCCTGACAGGGGGTGTGACTGAAGCTTTCTTT.

V gene TRBV25-1 combines with J gene TRBJ2-2, with TRBD2 matching over 7 bases. There are 13 residues in the CDR3. V lost 4 bases to trimming and J lost 6 bases; unmatched junction nucleotides: 2. The germline V gene has CDR1 MGHDK and CDR2 SYGVNS. The CDR3 region has the DNA TGTGCCAGCAGTGCCCGGGGGGCCGGGGAGCTGTTTTTT. Protein sequence: CASSARGAGELFF.

J is TRBJ1-2 and V is TRBV2; TRBD1 aligns across 11 bases. Per the germline V gene, CDR1 is SNHLY and CDR2 is FYNNEI. The trim removed 0 bases at V and 7 bases at J, leaving 4 bases unmatched. CDR3 length: 15 residues. As DNA, the CDR3 is TGTGCCAGCAGTGAAGCTAGGACAGGGGGCATTGGCTACACCTTC. Translating gives CASSEARTGGIGYTF. The whole variable domain, filled in from reference TRBV2 and TRBJ1-2, reads EPEVTQTPSHQVTQMGQEVILRCVPISNHLYFYWYRQILGQKVEFLVSFYNNEISEKSEIFDDQFSVERPDGSNFTLKIRSTKLEDSAMYFCASSEARTGGIGYTFGSGTRLTVV.

This rearrangement joins TRBV28 to TRBJ2-7; D remains ambiguous. From germline, CDR1 is MDHEN and CDR2 SYDVKM. This CDR3 contains 12 residues. V lost 5 bases and J lost 3, with 8 bases in between. This CDR3 reads CASSRYDYEQYF. DNA of the CDR3: TGTGCCAGCAGTCGGTACGACTACGAGCAGTACTTC. Full variable domain (outside the CDR3, taken from reference TRBV28 and TRBJ2-7): DVKVTQSSRYLVKRTGEKVFLECVQDMDHENMFWYRQDPGLGLRLIYFSYDVKMKEKGDIPEGYSVSREKKERFSLILESASTNQTSMYLCASSRYDYEQYFGPGTRLTVT.

V is TRBV4-1 and J is TRBJ2-7; possibly TRBD1 for D (6 bases). The CDR3 is 16 residues long. V was trimmed by 4 bases and J by 2 bases, leaving 18 bases between them. Germline V gives CDR1 MGHRA, CDR2 YSYEKL. CDR3: CASSRGHPGGAYEQYF. The CDR3 nucleotides read TGCGCCAGCAGCCGGGGGCACCCTGGCGGAGCCTACGAGCAGTACTTC.

The chain employs TRBV28 and TRBJ1-1; 8 positions match TRBD1. V shed 0 bases and J 1 base; nucleotides not matched to a gene: 7. Germline V gene lookup returns CDR1 MDHEN and CDR2 SYDVKM. CDR3 length equals 17 residues. Written as DNA, the CDR3 is TGTGCCAGCAGTTTATGGGACTTCGGGACAGGGAACACTGAAGCTTTCTTT. It specifies CASSLWDFGTGNTEAFF.

The gene calls are TRBV11-2 and TRBJ2-7, with D perhaps matching TRBD2 (6 bases). The CDR3 length is 14 residues. Looked up from germline, CDR1 is SGHAT and CDR2 is FQNNGV. The V end was cut by 1 base, the J end by 7 bases, with 14 bases between. Here the CDR3 DNA reads TGTGCCAGCAGCTTAGCCGGGACTCGATGGGAGCAGTACTTC. Its protein product is CASSLAGTRWEQYF.

V is TRBV4-2 and J is TRBJ1-2; no clear D gene. This CDR3 is built from 14 residues. V lost 1 base and J 6 bases, leaving 12 bases between the germline ends. Germline V gene data show CDR1 as LGHNA and CDR2 as YNFKEQ. The CDR3 is CASSQVSGYDGYTF. The CDR3 DNA reads as TGTGCCAGCAGCCAAGTTTCCGGGTATGATGGCTACACCTTC.

This chain connects TRBV21-1 to TRBJ2-7; whether TRBD1, the table's D call, matches the DNA was not checked. TRBV21-1 is an annotated pseudogene. The CDR3 consists of 15 residues. The CDR3 region is CASSKAKQGAHEQYF. The DNA of the CDR3 is TGTGCCAGCAGCAAAGCAAAACAGGGGGCCCACGAGCAGTACTTC.

V usage is TRBV12-3 or TRBV12-4 and J usage is TRBJ2-3; D is unresolved. Between the trimmed V and J ends, which lost 5 bases and 0 bases, there was a span of 6 bases. This CDR3 has 13 residues. CDR3 region: CASSTLSTDTQYF. DNA for the CDR3: TGTGCCAGCAGTACCCTAAGCACAGATACGCAGTATTTT.

This clone was counted a single time. This chain connects TRBV5-5 to TRBJ2-7, with 7 bases that match TRBD2. Germline trimming cut 0 bases from V and 3 bases from J; bases unmatched to any gene: 12. The V gene's germline CDR1 is SGHKS and CDR2 YYEKEE (reference sequence). This CDR3 has 17 amino acids. The CDR3 nucleotides read TGTGCCAGCAGCTTGGGTCCGGCCGCTAGCGGAGTCTACGAGCAGTACTTC. Amino acids: CASSLGPAASGVYEQYF.

This chain uses TRBV19 with TRBJ2-1, with 7 bases fitting TRBD2. The CDR3 length is 16 residues. Germline assignment: CDR1 LNHDA and CDR2 SQIVND (reference sequence). J gave up 4 bases and V 4 bases, and 10 bases lay outside the gene matches. CDR3 protein: CASSTPTSGAYNEQFF. For the CDR3, the DNA is TGTGCCAGTAGTACCCCTACGAGCGGGGCTTACAATGAGCAGTTCTTC.

This sequence joins TRBV10-3 and TRBJ2-3; 12 nucleotides match TRBD2. After removal of 6 bases from V and 1 base from J, the junction contained 8 bases not matched to a gene. CDR3 size: 17 residues. Per germline, CDR1 ENHRY and CDR2 SYGVKD. The CDR3 protein is CAIRGTSGRARTDTQYF. The CDR3 DNA sequence: TGTGCCATCAGGGGGACTAGCGGGCGGGCTCGCACAGATACGCAGTATTTT.

The chain is built from TRBV5-1 and TRBJ2-3; 12 positions agree with TRBD2. The CDR3 contains 17 residues. V gave up 2 bases and J gave up 1 base; unmatched junction bases: 5. Germline CDR1 is SGHRS and CDR2 is YFSETQ. The CDR3 DNA follows: TGCGCCAGCAGCTTACGACTAGCGGGAGAAGGCACAGATACGCAGTATTTT. Its protein is CASSLRLAGEGTDTQYF.

This chain joins TRBV4-3 and TRBJ1-3, with no clear D. Trimming removed 0 bases at V and 0 bases at J, with 12 bases between. The CDR3 spans 17 residues. CDR1 is LGHNA and CDR2 is YSLEER in the germline V gene. CDR3 DNA sequence: TGCGCCAGCAGCCAAGATTACCCCTCTAGCTCTGGAAACACCATATATTTT. Translating it yields CASSQDYPSSSGNTIYF.

The chain recombines TRBV20-1 with TRBJ2-1; TRBD2 matches at 7 bases. CDR1 and CDR2 from the germline V gene are DFQATT and SNEGSKA (reference sequence). Germline trimming cut 3 bases from V and 3 bases from J; bases unmatched to any gene: 11. The CDR3 totals 16 residues. The CDR3 DNA reads TGCAGTGCTAGTCGTCCCGGCGGGGGAAACTACAATGAGCAGTTCTTC. Protein product: CSASRPGGGNYNEQFF.

V gene TRBV5-1 combines with J gene TRBJ1-2, with TRBD1 matching over 9 bases. CDR3 length: 12 amino acids. Trimming cost V 4 bases and J 8 bases; bases outside gene matches: 3. Germline V gene data show CDR1 as SGHRS and CDR2 as YFSETQ. CDR3 bases: TGCGCCAGCAGCGTGACAGGGGGAGGCTACACCTTC. Protein: CASSVTGGGYTF.

The gene calls are TRBV9 and TRBJ2-7; weak D call: TRBD1 (6 bases). Germline V gene lookup returns CDR1 SGDLS and CDR2 YYNGEE. Trimming removed 5 bases from V and 1 base from J, with 13 bases in between. CDR3 length: 14 residues. The CDR3 sequence: CASSSTGNSYEQYF. The CDR3, as DNA: TGTGCCAGCAGTAGTACAGGGAATTCCTACGAGCAGTACTTC. Full variable domain (outside the CDR3, taken from reference TRBV9 and TRBJ2-7): DSGVTQTPKHLITATGQRVTLRCSPRSGDLSVYWYQQSLDQGLQFLIQYYNGEERAKGNILERFSAQQFPDLHSELNLSSLELGDSALYFCASSSTGNSYEQYFGPGTRLTVT.

This sequence joins TRBV25-1 and TRBJ1-1; D perhaps matches TRBD1 (6 bases). CDR3 length: 15 amino acids. V was clipped by 4 bases and J by 4 bases, with 16 bases between them. Germline CDR1 MGHDK, CDR2 SYGVNS. The CDR3 DNA reads as TGTGCCAGCAGTGCTGGGGGGGGGCGCGTCACTGAAGCTTTCTTT. Its translation is CASSAGGGRVTEAFF.

The genes are TRBV28 and TRBJ2-7; 7 nucleotides align to TRBD2. J gave up 0 bases and V 8 bases, and 7 bases lay outside the gene matches. The CDR3 sequence is 14 residues long. Germline V gene sequence: CDR1 MDHEN, CDR2 SYDVKM. This CDR3 is CASGKSGDSYEQYF. CDR3 coding DNA: TGTGCCAGCGGAAAAAGCGGGGACTCCTACGAGCAGTACTTC.

This sequence joins TRBV6-5 and TRBJ2-7; the D gene is possibly TRBD2 (5 bases). V was shortened by 2 bases and J by 1 base, with 12 bases between the two germline ends. Germline values: CDR1 MNHEY, CDR2 SVGAGI. The CDR3 runs 15 residues. CDR3: CASSYVGSNSYEQYF. The DNA for the CDR3 is TGTGCCAGCAGTTACGTAGGGAGCAATTCCTACGAGCAGTACTTC.